The T cell receptor beta chain described here comes from a study of T-cell reconstitution after alpha-beta-depleted transplantation in children (dated by TCRdb to 2016 to 2018). Background for the entire study: Using TCR repertoire profiling, the study followed T-cell immune reconstitution in a quantitative way in children after TCRalphabeta/CD19-depleted allogeneic hematopoietic cell transplantation.

The germline V gene encodes CDR1 SGHTA and CDR2 FQGNSA. Trimming costs V 4 bases and J 2 bases, and their ends lie 6 bases apart. The CDR3 numbers 12 residues from cysteine through phenylalanine. Only the CDR3 portion is preserved as DNA: 36 bases, with reading frame beginning at the first base. A few counts support this clonotype. No antigen is known for it. Qualities for individual bases were not recorded, and no much larger clone is one base off. Library preparation was by PCR. The sequencing machine was an Illumina HiSeq 2500. Molecular barcoding was employed in the preparation of TCR libraries, with unique molecular identifiers being used to normalize TCRbeta repertoire quantification. TCRdb took the public reads, trimmed them with fastp at Q25, ran MiXCR for clone calling and kept in-frame beta chains. Rows matching on CDR3 protein sequence are summarized as one entry with the most common DNA and genes. Counted in this sample were about 400,000 distinct CDR3 sequences; over 20% of them appeared once. Over 3.5% of the sample is taken by the ten largest.

Recombination joined TRBV7-2 with TRBJ2-7; the D gene is perhaps TRBD2, from 5 matching bases. Here the sequenced sample was PBMCs from the stem cell graft donor, taken from the stem cell graft. The receptor was isolated from a human donor who donated a stem cell graft to a child with acute myeloid leukemia. The CDR3 loop reads CASSYGTYEQYF. In nucleotide form, the sequence is TGTGCCAGCAGCTACGGGACCTACGAGCAGTACTTC.